This section outlines one T cell receptor (beta chain) sequence together with its context. J gave up 2 bases and V 2 bases, and 7 bases lay outside the gene matches. In germline, CDR1 is SGDLS, CDR2 YYNGEE. The CDR3 is made up of 15 amino acids. The sample originates from a study of cytomegalovirus exposure and HLA in healthy donors. Libraries were prepared by immunoSEQ multiplex PCR; TCRdb keeps only in-frame clonotypes and omits some of them. The repertoire has about 220,000 clones, 70% to 90% of them found once; the top ten carry about 2.9%. The chain carries TRBV9 and TRBJ2-7; TRBD2 matches 7 bases. The receptor comes from a woman aged 18 to 35 in good health and CMV-seronegative. Source material: PBMCs. The CDR3: CASSVSAGNAYEQYF. Here the CDR3 DNA reads TGTGCCAGCAGCGTGTCAGCGGGAAACGCCTACGAGCAGTACTTC.